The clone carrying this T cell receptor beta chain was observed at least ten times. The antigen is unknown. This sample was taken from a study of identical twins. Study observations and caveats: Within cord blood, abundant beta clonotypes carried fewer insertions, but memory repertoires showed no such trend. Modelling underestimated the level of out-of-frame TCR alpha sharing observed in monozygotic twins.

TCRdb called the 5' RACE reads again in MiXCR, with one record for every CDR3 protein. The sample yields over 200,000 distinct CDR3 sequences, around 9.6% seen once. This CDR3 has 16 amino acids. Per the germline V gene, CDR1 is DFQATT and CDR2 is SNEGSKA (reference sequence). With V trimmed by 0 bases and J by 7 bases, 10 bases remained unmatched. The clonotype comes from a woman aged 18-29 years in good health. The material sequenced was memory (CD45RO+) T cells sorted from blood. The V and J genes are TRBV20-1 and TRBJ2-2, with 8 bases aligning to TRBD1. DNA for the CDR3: TGCAGTGCTAGAGATCGACAGGGGCCGGCATTCGGGGAGCTGTTTTTT. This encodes CSARDRQGPAFGELFF.